Below, 2 T cell receptor beta chains from the same sample are listed, as sequenced in a study of metastatic and nonmetastatic thyroid tumors. TCRdb re-called clones from the PCR reads using MiXCR. The sample carries around 18,000 clones, approximately 35% recorded once. No treatment of any kind had been given to any patient before thyroid surgery. The sequenced sample was tumor tissue. The receptors stem from a female donor with papillary thyroid cancer or a benign thyroid nodule (not recorded which). Some clones in this sample may be carry-over from other donors' samples.

This clone was picked up a small number of times. The gene calls are TRBV20-1 and TRBJ1-2; 7 nucleotides line up with TRBD1. The V gene end was trimmed by 6 bases and the J gene end by 4 bases; junction bases not matched to a gene: 11. This CDR3 has 14 amino acids. Germline V gene sequence: CDR1 DFQATT, CDR2 SNEGSKA (reference sequence). Written as DNA, the CDR3 is TGCAGTGCAAAAGCCTGGGACAGCTTCTATGGCTACACCTTC. This gives the protein CSAKAWDSFYGYTF.

Here the CDR3 reads CASSLRAVTSYEQYF. DNA for the CDR3: TGTGCCAGCAGTTTAAGGGCGGTAACCTCCTACGAGCAGTACTTC. The V call is TRBV28, the J call TRBJ2-7; D gene unclear. V dropped 2 bases and J dropped 0 bases, with 11 bases sitting between them. The CDR3 has 15 residues. Germline values: CDR1 MDHEN, CDR2 SYDVKM.